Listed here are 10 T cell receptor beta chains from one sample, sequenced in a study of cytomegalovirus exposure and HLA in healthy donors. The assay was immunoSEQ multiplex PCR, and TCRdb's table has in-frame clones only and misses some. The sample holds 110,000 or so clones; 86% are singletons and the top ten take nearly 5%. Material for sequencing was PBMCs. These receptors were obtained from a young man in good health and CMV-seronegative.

CDR3 sequence (DNA): TGTGCCAGTAGTATAGTCCTCCACGGAGGCATTCAGGCTCAGCCCCAGCATTTT. Its protein product is CASSIVLHGGIQAQPQHF. The rearrangement uses TRBV19 and TRBJ1-5; the D is unclear. V gave up 1 base and J gave up 6 bases, with 22 bases separating them. Germline V gives CDR1 LNHDA, CDR2 SQIVND (reference sequence). The CDR3 is 18 residues long.

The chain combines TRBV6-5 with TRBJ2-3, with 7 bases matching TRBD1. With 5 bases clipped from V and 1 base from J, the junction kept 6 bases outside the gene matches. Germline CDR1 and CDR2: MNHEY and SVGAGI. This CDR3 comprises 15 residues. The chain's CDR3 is CASSPRDSGTDTQYF. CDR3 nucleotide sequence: TGTGCCAGCAGTCCTAGGGACAGTGGCACAGATACGCAGTATTTT.

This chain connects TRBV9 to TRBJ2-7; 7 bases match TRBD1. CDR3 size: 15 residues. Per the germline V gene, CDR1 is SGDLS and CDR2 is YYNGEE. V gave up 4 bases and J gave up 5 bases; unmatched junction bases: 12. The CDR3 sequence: CASSLGQSVRHEQYF. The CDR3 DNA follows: TGTGCCAGCAGCCTGGGACAGTCGGTGAGGCACGAGCAGTACTTC. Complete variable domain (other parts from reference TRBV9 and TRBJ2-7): DSGVTQTPKHLITATGQRVTLRCSPRSGDLSVYWYQQSLDQGLQFLIQYYNGEERAKGNILERFSAQQFPDLHSELNLSSLELGDSALYFCASSLGQSVRHEQYFGPGTRLTVT.

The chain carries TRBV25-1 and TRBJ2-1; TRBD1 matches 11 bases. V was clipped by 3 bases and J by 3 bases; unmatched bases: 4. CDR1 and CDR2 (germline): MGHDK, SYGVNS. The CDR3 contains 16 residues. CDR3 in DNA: TGTGCCAGCAGTGACCCCGGGACAGGGGGCTACAATGAGCAGTTCTTC. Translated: CASSDPGTGGYNEQFF.

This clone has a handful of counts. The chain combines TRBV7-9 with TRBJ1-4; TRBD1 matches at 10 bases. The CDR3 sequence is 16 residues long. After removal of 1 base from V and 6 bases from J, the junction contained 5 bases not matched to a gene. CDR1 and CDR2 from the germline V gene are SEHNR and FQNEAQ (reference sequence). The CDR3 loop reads CASSLGTGGFYEKLFF. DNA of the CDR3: TGTGCCAGCAGCTTAGGGACAGGGGGGTTTTATGAAAAACTGTTTTTT.

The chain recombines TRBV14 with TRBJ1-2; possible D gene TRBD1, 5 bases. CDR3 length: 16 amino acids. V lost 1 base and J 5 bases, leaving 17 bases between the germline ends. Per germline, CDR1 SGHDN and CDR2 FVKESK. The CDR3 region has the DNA TGTGCCAGCAGCCAAGTAGGGCAGGGTGACAGTTATGGCTACACCTTC. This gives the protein CASSQVGQGDSYGYTF.

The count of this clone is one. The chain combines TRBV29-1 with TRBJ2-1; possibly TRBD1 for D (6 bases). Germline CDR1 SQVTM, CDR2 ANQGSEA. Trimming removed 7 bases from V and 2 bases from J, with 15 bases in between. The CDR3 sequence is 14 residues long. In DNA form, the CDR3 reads TGCAGCGAAACCGGGACACTTACCTACAATGAGCAGTTCTTC. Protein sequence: CSETGTLTYNEQFF.

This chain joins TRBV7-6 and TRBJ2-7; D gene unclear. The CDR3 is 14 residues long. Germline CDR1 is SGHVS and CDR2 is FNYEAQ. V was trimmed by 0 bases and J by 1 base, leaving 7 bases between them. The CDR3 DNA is TGTGCCAGCAGCTTAGCTAAATCTTCCTACGAGCAGTACTTC. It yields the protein CASSLAKSSYEQYF.

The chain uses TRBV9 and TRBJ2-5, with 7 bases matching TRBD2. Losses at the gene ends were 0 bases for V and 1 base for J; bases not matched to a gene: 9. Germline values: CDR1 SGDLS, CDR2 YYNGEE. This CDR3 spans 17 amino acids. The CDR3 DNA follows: TGTGCCAGCAGCGTAGGAGGAAGGGGACTACTCCAAGAGACCCAGTACTTC. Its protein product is CASSVGGRGLLQETQYF.

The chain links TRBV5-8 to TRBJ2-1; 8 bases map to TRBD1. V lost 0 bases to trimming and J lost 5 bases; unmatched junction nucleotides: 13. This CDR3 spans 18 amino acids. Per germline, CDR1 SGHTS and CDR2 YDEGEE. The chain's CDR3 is CASSLVAGGHLGDNEQFF. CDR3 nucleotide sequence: TGTGCCAGCAGCTTGGTGGCAGGGGGCCATTTGGGGGACAATGAGCAGTTCTTC.